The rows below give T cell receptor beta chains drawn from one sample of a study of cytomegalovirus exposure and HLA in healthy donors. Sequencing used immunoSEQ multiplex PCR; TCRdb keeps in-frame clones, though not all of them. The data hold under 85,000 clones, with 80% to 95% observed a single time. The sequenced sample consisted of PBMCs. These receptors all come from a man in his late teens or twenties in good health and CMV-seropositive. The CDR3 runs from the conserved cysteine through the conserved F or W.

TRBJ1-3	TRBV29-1	CSAAPGVAGNTIYF
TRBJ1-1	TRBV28	CASSFRGDRGPSNTEAFF
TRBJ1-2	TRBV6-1	CASILRRGLDYGYTF
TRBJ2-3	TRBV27	CASSLEGGTSLHTQYF
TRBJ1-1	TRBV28	CASTQNRGGRRTEAFF
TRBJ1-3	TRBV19	CASSNNQGNTIYF
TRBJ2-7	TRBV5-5	CASSHGTSGTYVGYEQYF
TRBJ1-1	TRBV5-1	CASSLAKGAAEAFF
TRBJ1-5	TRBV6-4	CASSVSGQGGQPQHF
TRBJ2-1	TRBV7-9	CASSTLANEQFF
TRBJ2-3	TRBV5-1	CASSLVNSAGTDTQYF
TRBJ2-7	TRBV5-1	CASSFGPGESYEQYF
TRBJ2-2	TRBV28	CASSLVDILKGTGELFF
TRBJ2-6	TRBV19	CASLAGGSGANVLTF
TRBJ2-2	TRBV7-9	CASSGTLNTGELFF
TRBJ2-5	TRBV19	CASSRGETQYF
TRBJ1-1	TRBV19	CASRGGPLNTEAFF
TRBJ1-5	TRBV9	CASSVSTGQPQHF
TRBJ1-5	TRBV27	CASSPGTGVNQPQHF
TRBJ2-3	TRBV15	CATSNYGGRSTDTQYF
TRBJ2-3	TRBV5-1	CASSLDRSWEYF
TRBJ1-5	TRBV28	CASNGQGTYGNQPQHF
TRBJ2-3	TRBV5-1	CASSPQGLAGVTTDTQYF
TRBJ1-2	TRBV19	CASSIRPQGDYGYTF
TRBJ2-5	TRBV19	CASSILAGKQETQYF
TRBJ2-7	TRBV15	CATSTGLAGEQYF
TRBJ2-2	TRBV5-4	CASSLEVMAANTGELFF
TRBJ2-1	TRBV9	CASSVGRPAGESEQFF
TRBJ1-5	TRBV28	CASIPGGQTNQPQHF
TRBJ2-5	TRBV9	CASSVGPGGQETQYF
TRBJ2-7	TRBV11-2	CASSSSGMYEQYF
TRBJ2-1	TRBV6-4	CASSDSGGGSGVNEQFF
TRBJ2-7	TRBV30	CAWRTGTEQYF
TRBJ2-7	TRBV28	CASSVGQGIYEQYF
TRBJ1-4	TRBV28	CASSLPGKTNEKLFF
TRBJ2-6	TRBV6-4	CASSDSSSSGANVLTF
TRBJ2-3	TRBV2	CASSETNGRWDTQYF
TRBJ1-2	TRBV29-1	CSVSSQGDSNYGYTF
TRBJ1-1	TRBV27	CASSFLGGERTEAFF
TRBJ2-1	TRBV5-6	CASSKNSGNDYNEQFF
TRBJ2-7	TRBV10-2	CASNTGGAYEQYF
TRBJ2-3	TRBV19	CASSILPGQGADTQYF
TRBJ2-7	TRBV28	CASTYAGTSSYEQYF
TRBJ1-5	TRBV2	CASKGGGWVGPQHF
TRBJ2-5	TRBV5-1	CASSLTPGRFGETQYF
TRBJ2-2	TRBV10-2	CASSELDYPFGELFF
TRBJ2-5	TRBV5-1	CASSLAQGVQETQYF